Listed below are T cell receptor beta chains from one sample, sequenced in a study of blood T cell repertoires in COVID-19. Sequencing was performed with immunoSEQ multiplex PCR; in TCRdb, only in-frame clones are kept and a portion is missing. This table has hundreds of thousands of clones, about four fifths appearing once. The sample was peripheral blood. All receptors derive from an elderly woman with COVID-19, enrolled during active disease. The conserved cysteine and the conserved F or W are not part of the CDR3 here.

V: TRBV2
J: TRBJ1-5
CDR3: ASSGGTVVSNQPQH

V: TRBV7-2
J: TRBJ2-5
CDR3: ASGRRGQPETQY

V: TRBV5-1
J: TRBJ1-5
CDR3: ASSPEGHQPQH

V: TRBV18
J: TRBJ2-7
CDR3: ASSQGRGAEEQY

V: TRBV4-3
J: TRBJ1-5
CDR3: ASSPQGGQPQH

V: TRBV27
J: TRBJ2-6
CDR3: ASSLYASGNFDSGANVLT

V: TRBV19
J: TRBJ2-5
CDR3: ASSIRTSGSWRQETQY

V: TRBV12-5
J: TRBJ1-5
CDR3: ASALGQYSNQPQH

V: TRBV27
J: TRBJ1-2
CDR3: ASRDITGIGRGYT

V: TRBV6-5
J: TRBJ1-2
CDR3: ASRVSLVAYGYT

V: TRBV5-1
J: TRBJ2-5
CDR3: ASSLGASGKKETQY

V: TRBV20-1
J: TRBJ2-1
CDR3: SASMALQWQF

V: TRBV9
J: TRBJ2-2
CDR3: ASSVGTGLASGELF

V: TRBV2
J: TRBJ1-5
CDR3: ASSGGQGRSQPQH

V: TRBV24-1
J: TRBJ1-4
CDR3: ATSGGPGELF

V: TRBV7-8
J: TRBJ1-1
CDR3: ASSPREGRDSS

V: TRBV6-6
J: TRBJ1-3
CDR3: ASSPPQGLPGNTIY

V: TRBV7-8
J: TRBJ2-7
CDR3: ASSLRDRSYEQY

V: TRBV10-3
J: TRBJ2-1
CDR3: AISETADDEQF

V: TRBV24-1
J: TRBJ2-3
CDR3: ATSEGKGGPADTQY

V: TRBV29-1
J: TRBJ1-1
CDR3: SVVFGVGTEAF

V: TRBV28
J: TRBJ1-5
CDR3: ASITRGSNQPQH

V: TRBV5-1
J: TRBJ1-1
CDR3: ASSTEKGKLNTEAF

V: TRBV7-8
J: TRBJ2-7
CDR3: ASSLEGGGVPGGFKSEQY

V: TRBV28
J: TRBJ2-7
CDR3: ASSLSRSEQY

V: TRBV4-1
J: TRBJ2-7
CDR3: ASSQGQSPYEQY

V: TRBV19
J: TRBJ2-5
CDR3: ASSAKYWGGGQETQY

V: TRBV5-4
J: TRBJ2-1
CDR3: ASSTRTGVIEQF

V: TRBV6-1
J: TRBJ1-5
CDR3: ASSEGTPNYQPQH

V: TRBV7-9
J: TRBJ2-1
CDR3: ASSASRTSGSGEQF

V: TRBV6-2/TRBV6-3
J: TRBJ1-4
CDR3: ASSYSKEQGYEKLF

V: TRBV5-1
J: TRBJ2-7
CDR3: ASSLAYEQY

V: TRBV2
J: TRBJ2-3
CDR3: ASSALRGDTQY

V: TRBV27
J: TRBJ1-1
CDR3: ASSPGTGFKPEAF

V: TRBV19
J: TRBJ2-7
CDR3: ASSPGGKSSYEQY

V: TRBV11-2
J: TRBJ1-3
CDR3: ASSPDRASGNTIY

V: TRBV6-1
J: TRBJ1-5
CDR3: ASSPAAQPQH

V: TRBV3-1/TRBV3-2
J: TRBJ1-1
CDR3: ASSQSGFSTEAF

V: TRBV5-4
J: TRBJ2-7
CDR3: ASSTKTGDDEQY

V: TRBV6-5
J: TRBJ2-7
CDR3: ASEGGLGYEQY

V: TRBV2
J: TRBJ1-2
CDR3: ASSENRGPNT

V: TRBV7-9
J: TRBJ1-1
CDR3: ASSLGGQNTEAF

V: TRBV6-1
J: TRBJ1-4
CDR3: ASSGQGGATNEKLF

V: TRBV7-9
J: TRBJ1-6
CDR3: ASSRTGEARRSPLH

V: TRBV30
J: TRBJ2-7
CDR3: AWGQTYEQY